These 21 T cell receptor beta chains were all obtained from the same sample, sequenced in a study of T cells in Graves' hyperthyroidism and ophthalmopathy. Amplification of TCR beta CDR3 regions was performed using RNA transcripts as template. The TCR CDR3 first-round RT-PCR relied on the HTBI primer set. MiXCR, run by TCRdb on the multiplex PCR reads, gives a single entry per CDR3 protein. The data hold around 300,000 distinct CDR3 sequences, with approximately 13% observed a single time. Sequences were obtained from blood. These TCRs come from a woman between 35 and 50 years old with Graves' hyperthyroidism.

This clonotype has at least ten counts. J is TRBJ1-5 and V is TRBV12-3 or TRBV12-4, with D unresolved. Trimming took off 5 bases at V and 4 bases at J, with 9 bases between the two ends. The CDR3 loop spans 13 amino acids. As DNA, the CDR3 is TGTGCCAGCAGTCTCGGGGTAAATCAGCCCCAGCATTTT. Translation: CASSLGVNQPQHF.

This clonotype was recorded at least ten times. The rearrangement uses TRBV10-3 and TRBJ2-7, with TRBD1 identical over 8 bases. The V gene end was trimmed by 6 bases and the J gene end by 2 bases; junction bases not matched to a gene: 6. This CDR3 comprises 14 residues. Germline CDR1 is ENHRY and CDR2 is SYGVKD. CDR3 nucleotides: TGTGCCATCAGCCCTGACAGGGGCGCCTACGAGCAGTACTTC. Its protein is CAISPDRGAYEQYF.

This clonotype was counted ten times or more. This chain uses TRBV30 with TRBJ2-2; D is possibly TRBD1 (6 bases). V lost 0 bases to trimming and J lost 8 bases, with 13 bases between them. The germline gives CDR1 GTSNPN, CDR2 SVGIG (reference sequence). The CDR3 is 14 amino acids. The CDR3, as DNA: TGTGCCTGGAGTGTACAGGCAGGGGAAGGGGAGCTGTTTTTT. Translating gives CAWSVQAGEGELFF.

This clonotype was picked up many times. The CDR3 reads CASRGAAGNTIYF. The CDR3 region has the DNA TGTGCCTCCAGGGGGGCGGCTGGAAACACCATATATTTT. This chain links TRBV10-3 with TRBJ1-3; 7 bases are a match to TRBD1. This CDR3 has 13 amino acids. V lost 11 bases, J lost 2 bases, and 6 bases stayed unmatched. The germline CDR1 and CDR2 sequences are ENHRY and SYGVKD.

In its sample, this clonotype was seen a few times. The chain employs TRBV20-1 and TRBJ2-2, with a possible D match to TRBD1 (6 bases). This CDR3 is built from 15 residues. V gave up 3 bases and J gave up 1 base, with 12 bases separating them. Germline V lookup: CDR1 DFQATT, CDR2 SNEGSKA (reference sequence). CDR3 nucleotides: TGCAGTGCTAGCCCCTCCAGGGGGAACACCGGGGAGCTGTTTTTT. Its protein product is CSASPSRGNTGELFF.

The table lists this clonotype with a few counts. This chain links TRBV12-3 or TRBV12-4 with TRBJ1-3; D gene unclear. Trimming removed 7 bases at V and 9 bases at J, with 16 bases between. This CDR3 spans 13 amino acids. CDR3 nucleotide sequence: TGTGCCAGCACAAGGGCGGGCGGAGGCACCATATATTTT. Its translation is CASTRAGGGTIYF.

The V and J genes are TRBV27 and TRBJ2-3; D possibly uses TRBD1 or TRBD2 (6 bases each). The CDR3 is 16 amino acids. Germline V CDR1 and CDR2: MNHEY, SMNVEV (reference sequence). V was trimmed by 5 bases and J by 4 bases, leaving 19 bases between them. For the CDR3, the DNA is TGTGCCAGCAGTCCTGATCTTACGAGGGGGGCAGATACGCAGTATTTT. Translation gives CASSPDLTRGADTQYF.

The sample holds a few counts of this clonotype. V gene TRBV5-1 combines with J gene TRBJ2-7; tentative D call: TRBD1 (5 bases). Trimming stripped 0 bases from V and 0 bases from J, with 10 bases between. The CDR3 runs 15 residues. The germline V gene has CDR1 SGHRS and CDR2 YFSETQ. For the CDR3, the DNA is TGCGCCAGCAGCTTGGGGACAAGAAGCTCCTACGAGCAGTACTTC. Protein sequence: CASSLGTRSSYEQYF.

Ten or more counts support this clonotype. J is TRBJ1-1 and V is TRBV27; D gene unclear. Trimming stripped 5 bases from V and 4 bases from J, with 17 bases between. The CDR3 totals 15 residues. From germline, CDR1 is MNHEY and CDR2 SMNVEV (reference sequence). CDR3 loop: CASSPLRPGGTEAFF. In DNA form, the CDR3 reads TGTGCCAGCAGTCCCCTACGACCGGGAGGCACTGAAGCTTTCTTT.

DNA for the CDR3: TGTGCCAGCAGCTTGGGTGGGACAGGGCTCTATGAGCAGTTCTTC. Translated, it gives CASSLGGTGLYEQFF. The chain recombines TRBV5-6 with TRBJ2-1; 9 bases line up with TRBD1. There are 15 residues in the CDR3. CDR1 and CDR2 (germline): SGHDT, YYEEEE. V shed 0 bases and J 8 bases; nucleotides not matched to a gene: 6. Drawing the rest from reference TRBV5-6 and TRBJ2-1, the complete variable domain is DAGVTQSPTHLIKTRGQQVTLRCSPKSGHDTVSWYQQALGQGPQFIFQYYEEEERQRGNFPDRFSGHQFPNYSSELNVNALLLGDSALYLCASSLGGTGLYEQFFGPGTRLTVL.

This clonotype was observed a handful of times. The chain has TRBV2 and TRBJ2-6; tentatively, D is TRBD1 (5 bases). The germline CDR1 and CDR2 sequences are SNHLY and FYNNEI. There are 15 residues in the CDR3. Trimming cost V 3 bases and J 1 base, with 7 bases left between them. The CDR3 bases are TGTGCCAGCAGTGATGACAGATCTGGGGCCAACGTCCTGACTTTC. This codes for CASSDDRSGANVLTF.

This clonotype was detected many times. The chain couples TRBV3-1 to TRBJ2-2; 9 bases fit TRBD1. CDR1 and CDR2 from the germline V gene are LGHDT and YNNKEL (reference sequence). The V and J ends lost 6 bases and 5 bases, in that order; junction bases with no gene match: 7. The CDR3 spans 15 residues. The CDR3 nucleotides are TGTGCCAGCAGACTCACCGGGACAGGGACCGGGGAGCTGTTTTTT. Its protein is CASRLTGTGTGELFF.

A remark on this clonotype: This could be a read error, since a much larger clone is one nucleotide away. This rearrangement joins TRBV2 to TRBJ2-1; 7 bases align to TRBD2. Trimming took 6 bases from V and 7 from J; bases not matched to a gene: 9. The CDR3 totals 14 residues. The germline V gene has CDR1 SNHLY and CDR2 FYNNEI. The CDR3 nucleotides read TGTGCCAGCAGAGCGGGACTCCCTAGAAATGAGCAGTTCTTC. The encoded protein is CASRAGLPRNEQFF.

This clonotype was seen repeatedly, ten times or more. This chain connects TRBV20-1 to TRBJ1-4, with TRBD1 as a possible D gene (6 bases). Looked up from germline, CDR1 is DFQATT and CDR2 is SNEGSKA (reference sequence). The CDR3 is made up of 13 amino acids. V was shortened by 6 bases and J by 8 bases, with 16 bases between the two germline ends. The CDR3 loop reads CSAVPGAGEKLFF. The CDR3 DNA follows: TGCAGTGCCGTGCCGGGGGCGGGCGAAAAACTGTTTTTT.

J is TRBJ2-1 and V is TRBV20-1, with D maybe TRBD2 (6 bases). The germline CDR1 and CDR2 sequences are DFQATT and SNEGSKA (reference sequence). The CDR3 spans 16 residues. V lost 0 bases, J lost 3 bases, and 15 bases lay in between. Written as DNA, the CDR3 is TGCAGTGCTAGAGACCCTGGTGGCGGGGACTACAATGAGCAGTTCTTC. As protein: CSARDPGGGDYNEQFF.

The CDR3 protein is CSAHSGEREIDTQYF. The CDR3 nucleotides read TGCAGTGCTCATTCGGGGGAGAGGGAGATCGATACGCAGTATTTT. V is TRBV20-1 and J is TRBJ2-3; D might be TRBD2 (6 bases). Germline V gene sequence: CDR1 DFQATT, CDR2 SNEGSKA (reference sequence). CDR3 length equals 15 residues. V lost 5 bases and J lost 6, with 21 bases in between.

This chain joins TRBV28 and TRBJ1-1; tentatively, D is TRBD1 (5 bases). This CDR3 is 13 amino acids long. The ends were cut back, 3 bases at V and 5 bases at J, with 10 bases in the middle. Germline loops: CDR1 MDHEN, CDR2 SYDVKM. This chain's CDR3 is CASSFKGRTEAFF. The CDR3 bases are TGTGCCAGCAGTTTCAAGGGGAGGACTGAAGCTTTCTTT.

This clonotype was seen many times. The chain employs TRBV25-1 and TRBJ2-1; D ambiguous. V was pared by 3 bases and J by 1 base, with 13 bases between. From germline, CDR1 is MGHDK and CDR2 SYGVNS. The CDR3 is 16 amino acids. CDR3 sequence reads: CASSDGAPLSYNEQFF. The CDR3 DNA sequence: TGTGCCAGCAGTGATGGTGCCCCTTTGTCCTACAATGAGCAGTTCTTC.

At least ten counts were recorded for this clonotype. The chain is built from TRBV18 and TRBJ1-1; 9 nucleotides match TRBD1. The CDR3 totals 13 residues. Per the germline V gene, CDR1 is KGHSH and CDR2 is LQKENI. Trimming cost V 5 bases and J 6 bases; bases outside gene matches: 4. In DNA form, the CDR3 reads TGTGCCAGCTCAGACAGGGGGGAAGCTGAAGCTTTCTTT. This gives the protein CASSDRGEAEAFF.

In this sample, this clonotype turned up many times. The chain couples TRBV19 to TRBJ1-1, with TRBD1 identical over 7 bases. The CDR3 is made up of 13 amino acids. Germline trimming cut 5 bases from V and 8 bases from J; bases unmatched to any gene: 8. Germline V gene data show CDR1 as LNHDA and CDR2 as SQIVND (reference sequence). CDR3 nucleotides: TGTGCCAGTAGTCTCGACAGGGAAGGCGAAGCTTTCTTT. This gives the protein CASSLDREGEAFF. Combining the CDR3 with reference TRBV19 and TRBJ1-1 gives the whole variable domain DGGITQSPKYLFRKEGQNVTLSCEQNLNHDAMYWYRQDPGQGLRLIYYSQIVNDFQKGDIAEGYSVSREKKESFPLTVTSAQKNPTAFYLCASSLDREGEAFFGQGTRLTVV.

There are many counts of this clonotype. This chain uses TRBV7-9 with TRBJ2-7, with TRBD2 identical over 13 bases. J was trimmed by 0 bases and V by 5 bases; bases with no gene match: 4. The germline V gene has CDR1 SEHNR and CDR2 FQNEAQ (reference sequence). The CDR3 loop spans 16 amino acids. The CDR3 spells CASSTTSGRTSYEQYF. The CDR3 nucleotides are TGTGCCAGCAGCACGACTAGCGGGAGGACCTCCTACGAGCAGTACTTC.